These T cell receptor beta chains were read from a single sample in a study of T cells after yellow fever vaccination. TCRdb redid the calling of the 5' RACE reads with MiXCR, one entry per CDR3 protein. The table records about 120,000 distinct CDR3 sequences, 13% to 15% of them present only once. Material: CD8+ T cells sorted from PBMCs, obtained 5 days after the yellow fever booster vaccination. The receptor source for this set is a man aged 18 to 35 who received the YFV17D yellow fever vaccine. Both conserved end residues are part of each CDR3. A D gene is named only where the DNA matches it firmly. Expanded clones get a size class; other rows say once, few or many, or leave the size out.

D: TRBD1
V: TRBV6-5
size: .
J: TRBJ2-7
DNA: TGTGCCAGCAGTCCACAGGGGCTTGGAGACGAGCAGTACTTC
CDR3: CASSPQGLGDEQYF

D: TRBD2
V: TRBV6-1
size: many
J: TRBJ2-1
DNA: TGTGCCAGCAGTGAGACTAGCGGGGGCTACAATGAGCAGTTCTTC
CDR3: CASSETSGGYNEQFF

D: .
V: TRBV7-8
size: few
J: TRBJ2-3
DNA: TGTGCCAGCAGCTTAGGACAGGTAGATACGCAGTATTTT
CDR3: CASSLGQVDTQYF

D: TRBD1
V: TRBV6-2/TRBV6-3
size: few
J: TRBJ2-2
DNA: TGTGCCAGCAGTTACGGGACAGGCTTTTATATCGGGGAGCTGTTTTTT
CDR3: CASSYGTGFYIGELFF

D: .
V: TRBV9
size: .
J: TRBJ2-7
DNA: TGTGCCAGCAGCGCCGGACGGGTCTGGGGCGAGCAGTACTTC
CDR3: CASSAGRVWGEQYF

D: .
V: TRBV12-3/TRBV12-4
size: .
J: TRBJ2-1
DNA: TGTGCCAGCAGTGGACCCCACGGCAATGAGCAGTTCTTC
CDR3: CASSGPHGNEQFF

D: .
V: TRBV28
size: .
J: TRBJ1-5
DNA: TGTGCCAGCAATCGGTTCACTAGCAATCAGCCCCAGCATTTT
CDR3: CASNRFTSNQPQHF

D: .
V: TRBV5-5
size: .
J: TRBJ1-1
DNA: TGTGCCAGCAGCCTGAACAGGGCCTTTGAAGCTTTCTTT
CDR3: CASSLNRAFEAFF

D: .
V: TRBV7-6
size: few
J: TRBJ2-1
DNA: TGTGCCAGCAGTTCCAGCGGGCCGAACAATGAGCAGTTCTTC
CDR3: CASSSSGPNNEQFF

D: .
V: TRBV6-4
size: .
J: TRBJ2-2
DNA: TGTGCCAGCAGTGACTCCCCCACCGGGGAGCTGTTTTTT
CDR3: CASSDSPTGELFF

D: .
V: TRBV4-3
size: .
J: TRBJ2-5
DNA: TGCGCCAGCAGCCAAGATAGGATCGGGGGTCGAGAGACCCAGTACTTC
CDR3: CASSQDRIGGRETQYF

D: TRBD1
V: TRBV19
size: .
J: TRBJ1-5
DNA: TGTGCCAGCACCGGACAGGGGAGTCAGCCCCAGCATTTT
CDR3: CASTGQGSQPQHF

D: TRBD1
V: TRBV29-1
size: .
J: TRBJ1-3
DNA: TGCAGCGTTGAAGGGACAGGGGGTTCTGGAAACACCATATATTTT
CDR3: CSVEGTGGSGNTIYF

D: .
V: TRBV12-3/TRBV12-4
size: .
J: TRBJ2-1
DNA: TGTGCCAGCAGTCCCGTTCGGTATGAGCAGTTCTTC
CDR3: CASSPVRYEQFF

D: .
V: TRBV5-1
size: .
J: TRBJ1-1
DNA: TGCGCCAGCAGCCGGGCCGGGACGGTGAACACTGAAGCTTTCTTT
CDR3: CASSRAGTVNTEAFF

D: .
V: TRBV27
size: few
J: TRBJ2-4
DNA: TGTGCCAGCAGTTTTGGCTTTCAAAACATTCAGTACTTC
CDR3: CASSFGFQNIQYF

D: .
V: TRBV2
size: .
J: TRBJ1-4
DNA: TGTGCCAGCAGCGTCACCTTGACGAGCAGTACCGATGAAAAACTGTTTTTT
CDR3: CASSVTLTSSTDEKLFF

D: .
V: TRBV7-2
size: few
J: TRBJ1-2
DNA: TGTGCCAGCAGTTTCGCCCTCGACAGGTTCCGTGATGGCTACACCTTC
CDR3: CASSFALDRFRDGYTF

D: .
V: TRBV11-2
size: few
J: TRBJ2-2
DNA: TGTGCCAGCAGCTTAGATTTGGGGGGTCACGGGGAGCTGTTTTTT
CDR3: CASSLDLGGHGELFF

D: TRBD1
V: TRBV4-3
size: .
J: TRBJ2-5
DNA: TGCGCCAGCAGCCAAGATCAGGGGGATGAGACCCAGTACTTC
CDR3: CASSQDQGDETQYF

D: .
V: TRBV20-1
size: .
J: TRBJ1-5
DNA: TGCAGTGCTTCGGGGGATAGCAATCAGCCCCAGCATTTT
CDR3: CSASGDSNQPQHF

D: TRBD1
V: TRBV5-5
size: few
J: TRBJ1-1
DNA: TGTGCCAGCCAGACAGGGGGCAGGGCTGAAGCTTTCTTT
CDR3: CASQTGGRAEAFF

D: TRBD2
V: TRBV4-3
size: few
J: TRBJ2-1
DNA: TGCGCCAGCAGCCAAGGTGATACTAGCGGGGGGGCCTTATCCTACAATGAGCAGTTCTTC
CDR3: CASSQGDTSGGALSYNEQFF

D: .
V: TRBV11-2
size: .
J: TRBJ2-3
DNA: TGTGCCAGCAGCTCCATCGGCCAGGATACGCAGTATTTT
CDR3: CASSSIGQDTQYF

D: TRBD2
V: TRBV20-1
size: .
J: TRBJ2-7
DNA: TGCAGTGCTGGGGGCACTAGCGGGGAGCAGTACTTC
CDR3: CSAGGTSGEQYF

D: .
V: TRBV7-3
size: few
J: TRBJ1-1
DNA: TGTGCCAGCAGCTTAAAAGCAAACACTGAAGCTTTCTTT
CDR3: CASSLKANTEAFF

D: .
V: TRBV23-1
size: many
J: TRBJ2-7
DNA: TGCGCCAGCGGAACTAAGGGCTACGAGCAGTACTTC
CDR3: CASGTKGYEQYF

D: .
V: TRBV3-2
size: .
J: TRBJ2-5
DNA: TGTGCCAGCAGCCAAACTACGGACTCATGGACTATGTACCAAGAGACCCAGTACTTC
CDR3: CASSQTTDSWTMYQETQYF

D: .
V: TRBV12-3/TRBV12-4
size: .
J: TRBJ1-5
DNA: TGTGCCAGCAGCTCCTCGACGATTCCTAATCAGCCCCAGCATTTT
CDR3: CASSSSTIPNQPQHF

D: .
V: TRBV21-1
size: .
J: TRBJ2-5
DNA: TGTGCCAGCAGCAAAGCCCCCCCCGGGGGTGGGGAGACCCAGTACTTC
CDR3: CASSKAPPGGGETQYF

D: TRBD1
V: TRBV19
size: many
J: TRBJ1-2
DNA: TGTGCCAGTAGACCGGGACAGAGCTATGGCTACACCTTC
CDR3: CASRPGQSYGYTF

D: TRBD1
V: TRBV5-1
size: .
J: TRBJ2-7
DNA: TGCGCCAGCAGCGGGGGACAGGCCAGCTCCTACGAGCAGTACTTC
CDR3: CASSGGQASSYEQYF

D: .
V: TRBV7-2
size: few
J: TRBJ1-6
DNA: TGTGCCAGCAGCTTAGAGGGGCGCTGGGTCTACAATTCACCCCTCCACTTT
CDR3: CASSLEGRWVYNSPLHF

D: .
V: TRBV6-5
size: few
J: TRBJ1-1
DNA: TGTGCCAGCAGTTCGCATGGAGGCGCTGAAGCTTTCTTT
CDR3: CASSSHGGAEAFF

D: .
V: TRBV2
size: .
J: TRBJ2-2
DNA: TGTGCCAGCAGTGCGCCGAGGAGCACGAACACCGGGGAGCTGTTTTTT
CDR3: CASSAPRSTNTGELFF

D: .
V: TRBV28
size: many
J: TRBJ2-5
DNA: TGTGCCAGCAGTTTGGGGGTTCGGGAGACCCAGTACTTC
CDR3: CASSLGVRETQYF

D: .
V: TRBV20-1
size: .
J: TRBJ1-4
DNA: TGCAGTGCTAGATGGGGGAAACTGTTTTTT
CDR3: CSARWGKLFF

D: .
V: TRBV20-1
size: .
J: TRBJ2-7
DNA: TGCAGTGCGTACACCGGGAGCGACTACGAGCAGTACTTC
CDR3: CSAYTGSDYEQYF

D: TRBD1
V: TRBV5-1
size: few
J: TRBJ2-4
DNA: TGCGCCAGCAGCTTGGTACAGGGGGGCAAAAACATTCAGTACTTC
CDR3: CASSLVQGGKNIQYF

D: .
V: TRBV3-1
size: .
J: TRBJ1-4
DNA: TGTGCCAGCAGCCAAGATCCAACAGACCCTAATGAAAAACTGTTTTTT
CDR3: CASSQDPTDPNEKLFF